This T cell receptor beta chain was identified during a study of Ad26.COV2.S vaccination and SARS-CoV-2 variants. At the level of the study: This donor came from the COV1001 trial of Ad26.COV2.S. Participants got Ad26.COV2.S intramuscularly, once or twice 56 days apart. Study-wide findings and caveats: Non-spike TCR breadth showed similarity between vaccine and placebo recipients. The authors reported substantial breadth in spike-specific CD8+ and CD4+ T cell responses after vaccination.

TCRdb's table, derived via immunoSEQ multiplex PCR, lists solely in-frame clones and lacks some. The profile covers approximately 480,000 clones, with around 90% appearing a single time and around 13% taken by the ten largest. From germline, CDR1 is ENHRY and CDR2 SYGVKD. V shed 10 bases and J 6 bases; nucleotides not matched to a gene: 9. The CDR3 has 14 residues. A single count supports this clone. Its antigen remains unidentified. Regarding treatment: around 19 received Ad26.COV2.S at low or high dose, single or two shots; about 5 received placebo; per-sample allocation not given. Vaccine and placebo recipients were sampled on day 63 after the first injection.

The rearrangement uses TRBV10-3 and TRBJ2-1, with 10 bases aligning to TRBD2. The clonotype originates from a person aged 18-60 years who received the Ad26.COV2.S COVID-19 vaccine or a placebo. Sample: peripheral blood, taken in a trial of Ad26.COV2.S vaccine versus placebo. The CDR3 protein is CATDLASGGNEQFF. CDR3 DNA: TGTGCCACGGACCTGGCTAGCGGGGGCAATGAGCAGTTCTTC.